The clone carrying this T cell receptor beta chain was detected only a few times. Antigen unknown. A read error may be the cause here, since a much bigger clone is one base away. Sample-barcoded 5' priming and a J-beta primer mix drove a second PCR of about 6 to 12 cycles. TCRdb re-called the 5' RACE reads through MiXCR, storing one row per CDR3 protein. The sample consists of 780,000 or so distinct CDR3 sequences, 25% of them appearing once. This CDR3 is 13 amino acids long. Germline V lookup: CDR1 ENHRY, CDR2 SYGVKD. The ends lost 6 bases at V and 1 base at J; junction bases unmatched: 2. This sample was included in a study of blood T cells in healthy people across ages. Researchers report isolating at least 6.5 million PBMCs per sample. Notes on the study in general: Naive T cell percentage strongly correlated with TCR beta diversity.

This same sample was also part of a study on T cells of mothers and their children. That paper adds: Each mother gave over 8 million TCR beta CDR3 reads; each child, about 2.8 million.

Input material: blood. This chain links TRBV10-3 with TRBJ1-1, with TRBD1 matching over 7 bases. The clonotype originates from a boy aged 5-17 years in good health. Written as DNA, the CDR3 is TGTGCCATCAGCCGACAGGGGAACACTGAAGCTTTCTTT. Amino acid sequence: CAISRQGNTEAFF.